The clone carrying this T cell receptor (beta chain) has a handful of counts. This CDR3 spans 16 amino acids. The junction had 8 bases not matched to a gene; V was cut back by 0 bases and J by 3 bases. The germline V gene encodes CDR1 DFQATT and CDR2 SNEGSKA (reference sequence). This sample is part of a study of blood T cells in healthy people across ages. Together with a sample-barcoded 5' primer, a J-beta primer mix was included in a second PCR lasting roughly 6 to 12 cycles. TCRdb recomputed calls from the 5' RACE reads with MiXCR, one row per CDR3 protein. Among approximately 1.5 million distinct CDR3 sequences listed, roughly 32% were seen once.

The clonotype originates from a young woman in good health. J is TRBJ1-3 and V is TRBV20-1; 7 bases are a match to TRBD1. The sequenced sample was blood. DNA for the CDR3: TGCAGTGCTAGAGACATCAGACAGGGAGGTGGAAACACCATATATTTT. Its translation is CSARDIRQGGGNTIYF.